Here is one TCR beta chain with its context. Its target is unknown. The entry originates in a study of CD8 T cells in ankylosing spondylitis. TCRdb recomputed calls from the 5' RACE reads with MiXCR, one row per CDR3 protein. This sample yields about 210,000 distinct CDR3 sequences, of which about 7% are seen a single time; approximately 15% belongs to the top ten. CDR1 and CDR2 from the germline V gene are MNHNS and SASEGT. The CDR3 sequence is 15 residues long. V trimming: 6 bases; J trimming: 6 bases; junction bases outside the gene matches: 12. Broader study findings: Within ankylosing spondylitis blood, a TCR beta motif made up of eight or nine highly homologous variants appeared to be characteristic. Peripheral blood samples showed relatively rare disease-linked clones, and these clones were CD8+.

The receptor comes from a male donor with ankylosing spondylitis. Sample: blood, either unsorted or a sorted T cell fraction (not recorded which). The gene calls are TRBV6-1 and TRBJ2-5; 8 positions agree with TRBD1. CDR3 amino acids: CASSDRTGQRKTQYF. The CDR3 DNA follows: TGTGCCAGCAGCGATAGGACAGGGCAAAGGAAGACCCAGTACTTC.